These 8 T cell receptor beta chains were all obtained from the same sample, sequenced in a study of cytomegalovirus exposure and HLA in healthy donors. PCR employed 60 Vbeta and 13 Jbeta primers. Sequenced by immunoSEQ multiplex PCR; TCRdb stores in-frame clones only, minus some. The table lists roughly 120,000 clones, 77% of them singletons. Sequenced material: PBMCs. These receptors all come from a man aged 18 to 35 in good health and CMV-seropositive.

V is TRBV9 and J is TRBJ1-6; D gene uncertain. The CDR3 runs to 17 residues. The germline gives CDR1 SGDLS, CDR2 YYNGEE. V lost 3 bases to trimming and J lost 0 bases, with 13 bases between them. Here the CDR3 reads CASSASRMSSYNSPLHF. CDR3 in DNA: TGTGCCAGCAGCGCATCCAGGATGAGCTCCTATAATTCACCCCTCCACTTT.

This chain links TRBV6-4 with TRBJ1-1; TRBD1 might be the D (6 bases). CDR3 size: 13 residues. CDR1 and CDR2 (germline): MRHNA, SNTAGT. V was pared by 10 bases and J by 0 bases, with 12 bases between. CDR3 DNA sequence: TGTGCCACCCGGACAGAGCTGAACACTGAAGCTTTCTTT. Its protein product is CATRTELNTEAFF.

The CDR3 here is CASSLGSYGYTF. The CDR3 DNA is TGTGCCAGCAGCTTAGGTAGCTATGGCTACACCTTC. The rearrangement links TRBV7-9 to TRBJ1-2, with D unresolved. In germline, CDR1 is SEHNR, CDR2 FQNEAQ (reference sequence). The CDR3 extends over 12 amino acids. Trimming cost V 1 base and J 4 bases, with 4 bases left between them.

V usage is TRBV27 and J usage is TRBJ2-7; 7 positions match TRBD2. The ends lost 1 base at V and 7 bases at J; junction bases unmatched: 10. This CDR3 comprises 15 residues. Per the germline V gene, CDR1 is MNHEY and CDR2 is SMNVEV (reference sequence). DNA of the CDR3: TGTGCCAGCAGTTTATTGCTGGCGGGAGTGGATGAGCAGTACTTC. It encodes CASSLLLAGVDEQYF.

The genes are TRBV28 and TRBJ2-2, with D tentatively TRBD1 (6 bases). The CDR3 runs 15 residues. With 6 bases removed from V and 6 bases from J, the gap between germline ends came to 17 bases. The germline V gene encodes CDR1 MDHEN and CDR2 SYDVKM. In DNA, the CDR3 is TGTGCCAGCAGACTACAGGGAACAATCCCCGGGGAGCTGTTTTTT. This codes for CASRLQGTIPGELFF. Together with reference TRBV28 and TRBJ2-2, the CDR3 gives the full variable domain: DVKVTQSSRYLVKRTGEKVFLECVQDMDHENMFWYRQDPGLGLRLIYFSYDVKMKEKGDIPEGYSVSREKKERFSLILESASTNQTSMYLCASRLQGTIPGELFFGEGSRLTVL.

The V and J genes are TRBV28 and TRBJ2-5; possible D gene TRBD1, 5 bases. With 7 bases removed from V and 5 bases from J, the gap between germline ends came to 11 bases. The CDR3 has 12 residues. Germline loops: CDR1 MDHEN, CDR2 SYDVKM. The CDR3 here is CASIGAEETQYF. CDR3 DNA: TGTGCCAGCATTGGGGCGGAGGAGACCCAGTACTTC.

The chain combines TRBV9 with TRBJ2-5, with 9 bases aligning to TRBD1. Germline V gives CDR1 SGDLS, CDR2 YYNGEE. J gave up 4 bases and V 0 bases, and 1 base lay outside the gene matches. The CDR3 length is 14 residues. Written as DNA, the CDR3 is TGTGCCAGCAGCGTAGACAGGGGGCGAGAGACCCAGTACTTC. Encoded protein: CASSVDRGRETQYF.

The chain recombines TRBV29-1 with TRBJ2-7, with 7 bases aligning to TRBD1. V shed 4 bases, J shed 2 bases, and the junction held 5 bases outside the gene matches. The germline V gene has CDR1 SQVTM and CDR2 ANQGSEA. This CDR3 is 13 amino acids long. The DNA of the CDR3 is TGCAGCGTTGCTACAGGGGCGGCCTACGAGCAGTACTTC. This codes for CSVATGAAYEQYF.